The source of this T cell receptor beta chain is a study of blood T cell repertoires in COVID-19. Study background: Samples of COVID-19 (acute and convalescent) were obtained from the United States, Italy and Spain.

Here immunoSEQ multiplex PCR was the method, and the copy in TCRdb shows in-frame clones only, minus some. The sample lists about 170,000 clones; roughly 82% were seen once. Per germline, CDR1 MNHEY and CDR2 SMNVEV (reference sequence). CDR3 length equals 14 residues. V dropped 2 bases and J dropped 5; count of bases not matched to a gene: 6. The rearrangement links TRBV27 to TRBJ2-7, with 7 bases matching TRBD1. The TCR sequence derives from a woman in her 70s with acute or convalescent COVID-19. Material: peripheral blood. The CDR3 sequence: CASSLLQGLHEQYF. DNA for the CDR3: TGTGCCAGCAGTTTACTACAGGGGCTCCACGAGCAGTACTTC.